The source of this T cell receptor (beta chain) is a study of blood T cell repertoires in COVID-19. Study-wide context: COVID-19 samples, acute and convalescent, were from the United States, Italy and Spain. T cells, B-cell-depleted T cells, or PBMCs provided the cDNA or gDNA that served as material.

This CDR3 has 12 amino acids. Germline trimming cut 10 bases from V and 3 bases from J; bases unmatched to any gene: 1. Germline V gene sequence: CDR1 KGHDR, CDR2 SFDVKD. In assigning cohorts, the study relied on participant-reported clinical history. As processed by the authors: Amplification of reference gene primers was used by the study to estimate nucleated cell counts. TCRdb's table, derived via immunoSEQ multiplex PCR, lists solely in-frame clones and lacks some. That table is the source of V, J and clone size, and D and trimming were worked out from the DNA. This sample has about 220,000 clones, with about 91% found just once.

What was sequenced was PBMCs or T cells enriched from blood (not recorded which). This TCR was sampled from a woman aged 40 to 49 with acute COVID-19. This chain uses TRBV24-1 with TRBJ2-1; 8 nucleotides line up with TRBD2. The CDR3, as DNA: TGTGCCACAGGGACTAGCTACAATGAGCAGTTCTTC. It specifies CATGTSYNEQFF.